This TCR beta chain comes out of a study of Ad26.COV2.S vaccination and SARS-CoV-2 variants. Profiled with immunoSEQ multiplex PCR; TCRdb holds only in-frame clones, not every one. The sample contains a few hundred thousand clones, approximately 90% of which appear only once. Germline CDR1 SNHLY, CDR2 FYNNEI. Trimming shortened V by 3 bases and J by 2 bases, and 13 bases separated the two germline ends. This CDR3 is built from 15 residues. Whole-study results and caveats: After vaccination, reports described spike-specific CD8+ and CD4+ T cell responses as showing substantial breadth. Vaccinees showed greater spike-specific TCR breadth than placebo recipients.

As to treatment: roughly 19 received Ad26.COV2.S at low or high dose, single or two shots; several received placebo; per-sample allocation not given. Samples analyzed were those drawn on day 63 after the first vaccine or placebo injection. With respect to this clone: As yet, its antigen is unknown.

The source of this sequence is a person aged 18-60 years who received the Ad26.COV2.S COVID-19 vaccine or a placebo. This sample comprised peripheral blood, obtained in a trial of Ad26.COV2.S vaccine versus placebo. The rearrangement uses TRBV2 and TRBJ1-1, with D possibly TRBD1 on 6 matching bases. CDR3 in DNA: TGTGCCAGCAGTGACCTACAGGGTCAAAACACTGAAGCTTTCTTT. This codes for CASSDLQGQNTEAFF.